This entry is about one T cell receptor beta chain. Its antigen is not identified. 13 Jbeta primers and 60 Vbeta primers were used for the PCR. Measured with immunoSEQ multiplex PCR; TCRdb has only the in-frame clones, and not every one. The table has 130,000 or so clones, roughly two thirds seen once. With 5 bases clipped from V and 7 bases from J, the junction kept 2 bases outside the gene matches. Germline loops: CDR1 SSHAT, CDR2 FNYEAQ (reference sequence). The CDR3 is 15 amino acids. The data are from a study of cytomegalovirus exposure and HLA in healthy donors. Study-wide results and limits: Common viral pathogens seemed, in a later analysis, to connect with several of the most significant clusters. Follow-up analysis later connected one missense variant in DCLRE1C with trimming of TCR beta V- and J-genes.

Material for sequencing was PBMCs. This TCR derives from a male donor in good health and CMV-seronegative. The V gene is TRBV7-7, the J gene TRBJ2-1; 16 bases align to TRBD2. CDR3 amino acids: CASSRGLAGGNEQFF. In DNA, the CDR3 is TGTGCCAGCAGCCGGGGACTAGCGGGGGGGAATGAGCAGTTCTTC. Full variable domain (rest looked up from reference TRBV7-7 and TRBJ2-1): GAGVSQSPRYKVTKRGQDVTLRCDPISSHATLYWYQQALGQGPEFLTYFNYEAQPDKSGLPSDRFSAERPEGSISTLTIQRTEQRDSAMYRCASSRGLAGGNEQFFGPGTRLTVL.